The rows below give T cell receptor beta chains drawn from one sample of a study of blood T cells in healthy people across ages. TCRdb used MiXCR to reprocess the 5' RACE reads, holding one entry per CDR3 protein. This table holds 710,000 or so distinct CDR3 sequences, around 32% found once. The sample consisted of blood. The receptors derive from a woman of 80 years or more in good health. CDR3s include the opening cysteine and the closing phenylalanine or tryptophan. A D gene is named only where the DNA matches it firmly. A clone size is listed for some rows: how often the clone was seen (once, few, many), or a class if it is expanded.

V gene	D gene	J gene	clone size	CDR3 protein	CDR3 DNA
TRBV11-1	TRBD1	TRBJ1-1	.	CASSTLTGYYTEAFF	TGTGCCAGCAGCACCCTGACAGGGTACTACACTGAAGCTTTCTTT
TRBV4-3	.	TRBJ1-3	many	CASSQDVDSGNTIYF	TGCGCCAGCAGCCAAGACGTTGACTCTGGAAACACCATATATTTT
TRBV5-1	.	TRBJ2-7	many	CASSLWPSSRDEQYF	TGCGCCAGCAGCTTGTGGCCTAGTTCCAGGGACGAGCAGTACTTC
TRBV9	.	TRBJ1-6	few	CASSVDHSNSPPHF	TGTGCCAGCAGCGTAGACCACAGTAATTCACCCCCCCACTTT
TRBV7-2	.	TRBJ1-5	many	CASSQGRAPNQPQHF	TGTGCCAGCAGCCAAGGCCGGGCCCCTAATCAGCCCCAGCATTTT
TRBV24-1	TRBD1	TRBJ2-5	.	CATMDRWETQYF	TGTGCCACCATGGACAGGTGGGAGACCCAGTACTTC
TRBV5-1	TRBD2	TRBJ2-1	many	CASSPAGAGVYNEQFF	TGCGCCAGCAGCCCGGCGGGAGCGGGGGTCTACAATGAGCAGTTCTTC
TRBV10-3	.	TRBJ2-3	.	CAISDRGAPDTQYF	TGTGCCATCAGTGACAGGGGGGCCCCAGATACGCAGTATTTT
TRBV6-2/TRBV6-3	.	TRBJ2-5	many	CASSSWTQYF	TGTGCCAGCAGTTCGTGGACCCAGTACTTC
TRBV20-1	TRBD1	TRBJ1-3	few	CSARDLQGTTSSSGNTIYF	TGCAGTGCTAGAGATTTACAGGGGACTACATCGAGCTCTGGAAACACCATATATTTT
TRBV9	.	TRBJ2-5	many	CASSTGAGTQYF	TGTGCCAGCAGCACGGGGGCCGGGACCCAGTACTTC
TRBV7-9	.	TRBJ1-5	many	CASSLGGGSNQPQHF	TGTGCCAGCAGCTTGGGTGGGGGGAGCAATCAGCCCCAGCATTTT
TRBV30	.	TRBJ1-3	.	CAWRVSLSGNTIYF	TGTGCCTGGAGGGTCTCTCTCTCTGGAAACACCATATATTTT
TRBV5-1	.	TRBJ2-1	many	CASSLAPNRVGEQFF	TGCGCCAGCAGCTTGGCCCCGAACAGGGTAGGCGAGCAGTTCTTC
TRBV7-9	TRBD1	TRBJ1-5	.	CASSLHGQGGGQPQHF	TGTGCCAGCAGCTTACATGGTCAAGGGGGCGGTCAGCCCCAGCATTTT
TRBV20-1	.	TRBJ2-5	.	CSARGGGGKLETQYF	TGCAGTGCTAGAGGAGGGGGAGGAAAATTAGAGACCCAGTACTTC
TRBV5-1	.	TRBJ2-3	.	CASSSDNTDTQYF	TGCGCCAGCAGCTCCGACAACACAGATACGCAGTATTTT
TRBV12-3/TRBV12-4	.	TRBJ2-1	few	CASSFAVGYNEQFF	TGTGCCAGCAGTTTCGCCGTAGGTTACAATGAGCAGTTCTTC
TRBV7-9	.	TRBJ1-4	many	CASSDRAPRPGSEKLFF	TGTGCCAGCAGCGACCGGGCCCCCCGACCGGGAAGTGAAAAACTGTTTTTT
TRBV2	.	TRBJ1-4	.	CASRRAGPRDEKLFF	TGTGCCAGCCGACGCGCAGGGCCTCGAGATGAAAAACTGTTTTTT
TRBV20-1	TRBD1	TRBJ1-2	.	CSARDNGQTGGYGYTF	TGCAGTGCTAGAGATAATGGACAGACAGGGGGCTATGGCTACACCTTC
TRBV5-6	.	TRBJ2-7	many	CASSYRGSGRYEQYF	TGTGCCAGCAGCTACCGAGGTTCTGGTCGGTACGAGCAGTACTTC
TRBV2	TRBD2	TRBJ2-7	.	CASLAGGEVSQYF	TGTGCCAGCCTAGCGGGGGGCGAAGTGTCGCAGTACTTC
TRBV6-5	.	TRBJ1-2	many	CASTDDERDYGYTF	TGTGCCAGCACCGACGATGAGAGGGACTATGGCTACACCTTC
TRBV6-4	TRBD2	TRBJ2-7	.	CASREEGAGGEQYF	TGTGCCAGCAGGGAAGAGGGAGCGGGGGGTGAGCAGTACTTC
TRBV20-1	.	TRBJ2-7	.	CSATGTYEQYF	TGCAGTGCTACAGGTACCTACGAGCAGTACTTC
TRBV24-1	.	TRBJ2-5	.	CATSDQGWREQYF	TGTGCCACCAGTGACCAAGGGTGGAGGGAGCAGTACTTC
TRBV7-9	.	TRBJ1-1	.	CASSLESGHWTTFF	TGTGCCAGCAGCTTAGAGTCGGGACACTGGACGACTTTCTTT
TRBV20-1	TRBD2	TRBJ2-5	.	CSARGLAVLQETQYF	TGCAGTGCTAGAGGACTAGCGGTACTCCAAGAGACCCAGTACTTC
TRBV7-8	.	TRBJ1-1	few	CASSLGWTGNTEAFF	TGTGCCAGCAGCTTAGGTTGGACGGGGAACACTGAAGCTTTCTTT
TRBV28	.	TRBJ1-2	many	CASSLSRINYGYTF	TGTGCCAGCAGTTTGTCGCGGATTAACTATGGCTACACCTTC
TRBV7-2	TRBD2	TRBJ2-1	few	CASSLGEGPAGGYEQFF	TGTGCCAGCAGCTTAGGGGAGGGGCCAGCGGGGGGGTATGAGCAGTTCTTC
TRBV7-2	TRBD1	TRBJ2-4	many	CASSLGPWTGVKNIQYF	TGTGCCAGCAGCTTAGGCCCGTGGACAGGGGTAAAAAACATTCAGTACTTC
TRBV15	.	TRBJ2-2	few	CATSSEPEGTGELFF	TGTGCCACCAGTTCGGAACCCGAGGGAACCGGGGAGCTGTTTTTT
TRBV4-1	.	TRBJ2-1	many	CASSQQDGNEQFF	TGCGCCAGCAGCCAACAGGATGGTAATGAGCAGTTCTTC
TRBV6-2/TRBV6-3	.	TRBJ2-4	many	CASSSPGALAKNIQYF	TGTGCCAGCAGTTCCCCAGGGGCACTAGCCAAAAACATTCAGTACTTC
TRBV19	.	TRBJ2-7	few	CASSPGLDEQYF	TGTGCCAGTAGTCCCGGTCTGGACGAGCAGTACTTC
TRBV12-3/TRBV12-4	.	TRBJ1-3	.	CASRDTASGNTIYF	TGTGCCAGCAGGGACACCGCCTCTGGAAACACCATATATTTT
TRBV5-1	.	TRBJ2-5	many	CASSFVEAGQETQYF	TGCGCCAGCAGCTTCGTAGAAGCGGGCCAAGAGACCCAGTACTTC
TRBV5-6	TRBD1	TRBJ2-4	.	CASSGGTGAGEQYF	TGTGCCAGCAGCGGCGGGACAGGGGCGGGTGAGCAGTACTTC
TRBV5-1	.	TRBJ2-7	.	CASSSRTEYEQYF	TGCGCCAGCAGCTCCCGGACAGAGTACGAGCAGTACTTC
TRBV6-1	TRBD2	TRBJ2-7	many	CASSEARGGTYEQYF	TGTGCCAGCAGTGAAGCGCGGGGGGGAACCTACGAGCAGTACTTC